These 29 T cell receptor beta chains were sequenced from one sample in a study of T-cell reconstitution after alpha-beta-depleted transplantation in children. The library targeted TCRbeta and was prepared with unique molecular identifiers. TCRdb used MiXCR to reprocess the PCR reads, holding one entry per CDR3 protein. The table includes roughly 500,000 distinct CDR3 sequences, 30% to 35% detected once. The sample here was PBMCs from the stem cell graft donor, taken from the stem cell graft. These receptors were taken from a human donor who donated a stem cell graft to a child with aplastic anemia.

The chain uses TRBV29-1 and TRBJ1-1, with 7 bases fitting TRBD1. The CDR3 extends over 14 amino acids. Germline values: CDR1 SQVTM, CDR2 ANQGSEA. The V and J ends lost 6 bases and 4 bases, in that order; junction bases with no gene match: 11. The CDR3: CSVATTGAGTEAFF. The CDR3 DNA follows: TGCAGCGTCGCTACCACAGGGGCCGGCACTGAAGCTTTCTTT.

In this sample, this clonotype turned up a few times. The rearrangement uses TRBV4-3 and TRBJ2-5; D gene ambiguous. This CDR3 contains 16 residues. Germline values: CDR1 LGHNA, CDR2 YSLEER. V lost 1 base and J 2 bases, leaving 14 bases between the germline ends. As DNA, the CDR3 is TGCGCCAGCAGCCAAGTTGTGAGTCCGACTCAAGAGACCCAGTACTTC. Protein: CASSQVVSPTQETQYF.

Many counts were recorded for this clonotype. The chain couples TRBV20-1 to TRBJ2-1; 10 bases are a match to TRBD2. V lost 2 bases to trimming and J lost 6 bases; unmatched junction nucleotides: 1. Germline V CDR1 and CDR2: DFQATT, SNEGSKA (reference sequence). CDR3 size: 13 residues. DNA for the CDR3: TGCAGTGCTAGACTAGCGGGAGTCAATGAGCAGTTCTTC. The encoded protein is CSARLAGVNEQFF.

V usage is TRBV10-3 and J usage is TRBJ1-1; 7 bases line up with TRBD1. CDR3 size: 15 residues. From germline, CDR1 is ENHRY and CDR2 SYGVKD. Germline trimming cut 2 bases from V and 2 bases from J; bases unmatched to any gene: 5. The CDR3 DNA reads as TGTGCCATCAGTGAGCCGGGACAGATAAACACTGAAGCTTTCTTT. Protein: CAISEPGQINTEAFF.

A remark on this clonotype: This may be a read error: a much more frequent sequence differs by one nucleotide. DNA of the CDR3: TGTGCCAGCAGTTTAACCCAAGAGACCCAGTACTTC. Its protein is CASSLTQETQYF. This chain links TRBV12-3 or TRBV12-4 with TRBJ2-5; D is unresolved. Trimming shortened V by 2 bases and J by 1 base, and 2 bases separated the two germline ends. The CDR3 length is 12 residues.

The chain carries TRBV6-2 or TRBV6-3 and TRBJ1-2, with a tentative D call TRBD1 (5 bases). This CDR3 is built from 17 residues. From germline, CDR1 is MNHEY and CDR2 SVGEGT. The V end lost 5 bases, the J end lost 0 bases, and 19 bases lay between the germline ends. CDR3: CASSHMITQGPNYGYTF. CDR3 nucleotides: TGTGCCAGCAGTCACATGATAACCCAGGGACCTAACTATGGCTACACCTTC.

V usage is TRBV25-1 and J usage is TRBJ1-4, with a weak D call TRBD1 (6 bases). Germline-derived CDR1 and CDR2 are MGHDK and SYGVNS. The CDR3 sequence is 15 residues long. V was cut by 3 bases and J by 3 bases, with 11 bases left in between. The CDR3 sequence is CASSDPGAANEKLFF. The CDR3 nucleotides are TGTGCCAGCAGTGATCCGGGGGCGGCTAATGAAAAACTGTTTTTT.

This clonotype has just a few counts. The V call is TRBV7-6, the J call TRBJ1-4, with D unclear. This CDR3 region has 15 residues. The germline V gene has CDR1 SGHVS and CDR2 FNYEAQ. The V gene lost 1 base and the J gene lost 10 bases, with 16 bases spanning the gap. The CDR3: CASSLGSPVLGKLFF. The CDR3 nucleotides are TGTGCCAGCAGCTTAGGTTCCCCCGTCCTCGGAAAACTGTTTTTT.

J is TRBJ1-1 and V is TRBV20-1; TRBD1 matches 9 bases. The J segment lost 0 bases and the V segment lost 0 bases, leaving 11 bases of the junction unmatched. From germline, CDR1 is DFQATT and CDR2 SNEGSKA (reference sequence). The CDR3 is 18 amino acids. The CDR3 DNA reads TGCAGTGCTAGAGATCTGTCCGGGACAGGGCCATTGAACACTGAAGCTTTCTTT. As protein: CSARDLSGTGPLNTEAFF.

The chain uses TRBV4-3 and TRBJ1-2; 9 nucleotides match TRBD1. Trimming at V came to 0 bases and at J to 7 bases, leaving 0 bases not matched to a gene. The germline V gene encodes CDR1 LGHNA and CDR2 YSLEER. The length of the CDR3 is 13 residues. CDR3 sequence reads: CASSQEGQGGYTF. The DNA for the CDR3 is TGCGCCAGCAGCCAAGAGGGACAGGGTGGCTACACCTTC.

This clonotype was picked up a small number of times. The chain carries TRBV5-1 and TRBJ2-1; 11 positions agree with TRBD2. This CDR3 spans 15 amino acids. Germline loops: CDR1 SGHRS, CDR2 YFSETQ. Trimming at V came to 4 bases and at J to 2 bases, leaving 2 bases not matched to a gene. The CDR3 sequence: CASSIAGGPYNEQFF. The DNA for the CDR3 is TGCGCCAGCAGCATAGCGGGAGGGCCCTACAATGAGCAGTTCTTC.

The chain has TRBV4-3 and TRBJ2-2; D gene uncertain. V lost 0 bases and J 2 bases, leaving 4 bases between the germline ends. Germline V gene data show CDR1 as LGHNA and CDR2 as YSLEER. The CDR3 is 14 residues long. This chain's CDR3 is CASSQDRNTGELFF. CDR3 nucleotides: TGCGCCAGCAGCCAAGATCGAAACACCGGGGAGCTGTTTTTT.

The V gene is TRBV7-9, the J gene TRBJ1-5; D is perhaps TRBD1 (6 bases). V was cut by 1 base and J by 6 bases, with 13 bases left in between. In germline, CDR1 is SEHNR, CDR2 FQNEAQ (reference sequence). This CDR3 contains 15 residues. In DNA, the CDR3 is TGTGCCAGCAGCTTAGGTCCGGGGGCTAGTCAGCCCCAGCATTTT. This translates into CASSLGPGASQPQHF.

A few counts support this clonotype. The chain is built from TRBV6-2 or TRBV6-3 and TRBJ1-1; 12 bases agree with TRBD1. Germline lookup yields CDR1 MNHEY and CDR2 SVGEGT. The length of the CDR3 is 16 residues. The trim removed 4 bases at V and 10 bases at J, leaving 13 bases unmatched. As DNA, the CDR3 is TGTGCCAGCAGTTCCTTACCGGGACAGGGGGCCGGTGGAGCTTTCTTT. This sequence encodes CASSSLPGQGAGGAFF.

The CDR3 bases are TGTGCCACCAGTGATTCTGGGACAGTTCCCACCGGGGAGCTGTTTTTT. Amino acids: CATSDSGTVPTGELFF. The J gene is TRBJ2-2, the V gene TRBV24-1; TRBD1 agrees at 7 bases. The germline gives CDR1 KGHDR, CDR2 SFDVKD. The CDR3 covers 16 residues. The ends lost 2 bases at V and 4 bases at J; junction bases unmatched: 6.

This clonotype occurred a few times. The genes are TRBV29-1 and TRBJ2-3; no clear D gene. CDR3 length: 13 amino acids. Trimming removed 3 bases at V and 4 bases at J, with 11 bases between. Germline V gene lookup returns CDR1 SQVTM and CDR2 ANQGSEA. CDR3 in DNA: TGCAGCGTTGACACCCTAGGCGCAGATACGCAGTATTTT. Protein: CSVDTLGADTQYF.

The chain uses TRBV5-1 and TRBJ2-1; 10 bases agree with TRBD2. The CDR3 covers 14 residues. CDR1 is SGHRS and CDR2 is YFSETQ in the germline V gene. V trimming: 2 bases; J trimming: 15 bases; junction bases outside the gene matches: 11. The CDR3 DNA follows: TGCGCCAGCAGCTTTTCTAGCGGGAGTTCATCGCGGTTCTTC. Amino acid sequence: CASSFSSGSSSRFF. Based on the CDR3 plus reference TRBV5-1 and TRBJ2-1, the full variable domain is KAGVTQTPRYLIKTRGQQVTLSCSPISGHRSVSWYQQTPGQGLQFLFEYFSETQRNKGNFPGRFSGRQFSNSRSEMNVSTLELGDSALYLCASSFSSGSSSRFFGPGTRLTVL.

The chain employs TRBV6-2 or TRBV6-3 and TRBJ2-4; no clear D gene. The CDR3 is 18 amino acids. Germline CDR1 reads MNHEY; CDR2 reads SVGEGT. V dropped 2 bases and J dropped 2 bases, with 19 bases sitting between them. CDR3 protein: CASSYNVDWGRPKNIQYF. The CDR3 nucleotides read TGTGCCAGCAGTTACAACGTCGACTGGGGTAGACCCAAAAACATTCAGTACTTC.

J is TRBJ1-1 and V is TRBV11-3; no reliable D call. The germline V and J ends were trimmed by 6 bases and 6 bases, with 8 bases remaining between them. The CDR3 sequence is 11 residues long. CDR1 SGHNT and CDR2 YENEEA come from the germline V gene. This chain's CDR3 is CASRKESEAFF. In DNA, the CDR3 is TGTGCCAGCAGGAAGGAATCTGAAGCTTTCTTT.

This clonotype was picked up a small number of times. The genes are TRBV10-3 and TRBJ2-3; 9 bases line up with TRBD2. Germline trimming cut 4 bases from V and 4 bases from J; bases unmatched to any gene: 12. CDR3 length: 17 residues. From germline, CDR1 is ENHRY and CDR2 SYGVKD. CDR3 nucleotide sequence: TGTGCCATCAGTGGTGTAGCGGGAGCGTCTGTCGCAGATACGCAGTATTTT. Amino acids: CAISGVAGASVADTQYF.

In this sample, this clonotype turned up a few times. DNA of the CDR3: TGTGCCAGCAGCCCCCGGGGCGGGGAGCTGTTTTTT. Its translation: CASSPRGGELFF. The chain is built from TRBV7-2 and TRBJ2-2; the D gene is possibly TRBD2 (5 bases). The CDR3 has 12 amino acids. V lost 5 bases, J lost 7 bases, and 8 bases lay in between. CDR1 is SGHTA, CDR2 FQGNSA, per germline.

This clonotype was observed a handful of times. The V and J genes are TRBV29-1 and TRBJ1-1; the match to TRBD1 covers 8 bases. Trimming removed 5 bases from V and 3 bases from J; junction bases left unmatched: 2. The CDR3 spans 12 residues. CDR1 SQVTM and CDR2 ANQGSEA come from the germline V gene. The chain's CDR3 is CSVNRGDTEAFF. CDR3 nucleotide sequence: TGCAGCGTTAACAGGGGGGACACTGAAGCTTTCTTT. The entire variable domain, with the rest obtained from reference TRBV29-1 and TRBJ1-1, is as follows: SAVISQKPSRDICQRGTSLTIQCQVDSQVTMMFWYRQQPGQSLTLIATANQGSEATYESGFVIDKFPISRPNLTFSTLTVSNMSPEDSSIYLCSVNRGDTEAFFGQGTRLTVV.

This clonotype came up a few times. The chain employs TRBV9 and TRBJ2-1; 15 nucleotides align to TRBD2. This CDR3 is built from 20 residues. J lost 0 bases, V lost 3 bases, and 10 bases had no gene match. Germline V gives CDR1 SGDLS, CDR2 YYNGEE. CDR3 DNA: TGTGCCAGCAGCGCGACGGGACTAGCGGGAGGTGGGGCCTCCTACAATGAGCAGTTCTTC. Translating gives CASSATGLAGGGASYNEQFF.

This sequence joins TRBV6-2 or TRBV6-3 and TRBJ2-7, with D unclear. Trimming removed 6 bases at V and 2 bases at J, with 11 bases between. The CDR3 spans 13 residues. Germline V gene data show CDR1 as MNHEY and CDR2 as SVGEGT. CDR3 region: CASSQTSTYEQYV. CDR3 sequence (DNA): TGTGCCAGCAGCCAGACATCGACCTACGAGCAGTACGTC.

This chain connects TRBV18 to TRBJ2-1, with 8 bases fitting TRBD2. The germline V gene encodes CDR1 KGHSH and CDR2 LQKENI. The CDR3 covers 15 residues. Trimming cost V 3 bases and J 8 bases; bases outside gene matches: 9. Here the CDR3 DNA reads TGTGCCAGCTCACCCCAGCGGGGGTCGAGCGATGAGCAGTTCTTC. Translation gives CASSPQRGSSDEQFF.

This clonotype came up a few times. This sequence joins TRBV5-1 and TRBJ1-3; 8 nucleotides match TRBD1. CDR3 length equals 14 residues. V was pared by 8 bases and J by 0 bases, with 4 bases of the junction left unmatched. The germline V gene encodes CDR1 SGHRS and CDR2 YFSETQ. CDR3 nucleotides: TGCGCCAGTGGACAGGGCTCCTCTGGAAACACCATATATTTT. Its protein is CASGQGSSGNTIYF.

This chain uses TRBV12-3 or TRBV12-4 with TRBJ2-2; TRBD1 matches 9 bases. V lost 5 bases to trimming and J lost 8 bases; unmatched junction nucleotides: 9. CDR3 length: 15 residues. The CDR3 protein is CASSVTGQGKGELFF. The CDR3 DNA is TGTGCCAGCAGTGTTACCGGACAGGGGAAGGGGGAGCTGTTTTTT.

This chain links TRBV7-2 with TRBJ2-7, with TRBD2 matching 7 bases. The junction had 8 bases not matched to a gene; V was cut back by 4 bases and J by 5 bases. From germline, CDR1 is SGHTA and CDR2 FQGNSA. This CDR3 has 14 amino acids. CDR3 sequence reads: CASSSGLRADEQYF. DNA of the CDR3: TGTGCCAGCAGCTCGGGACTACGCGCGGACGAGCAGTACTTC.

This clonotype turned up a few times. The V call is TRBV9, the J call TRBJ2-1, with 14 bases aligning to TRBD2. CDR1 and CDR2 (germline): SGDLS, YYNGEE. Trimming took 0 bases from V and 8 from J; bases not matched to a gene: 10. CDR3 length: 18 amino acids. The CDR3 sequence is CASSVGLAGGPFGHEQFF. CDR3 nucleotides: TGTGCCAGCAGCGTAGGACTAGCGGGAGGGCCCTTTGGCCATGAGCAGTTCTTC.